The clone carrying this T cell receptor beta chain was seen a single time. The target antigen is unknown. The sample comes from a study of T cell responses to AZD1222 COVID-19 vaccine. Study findings and constraints: Every sample of the repertoires postdated the peak T cell response. Mostly white British, mostly female donors; authors suggested clonal diversity may be underestimated. Two AZD1222 doses significantly raised spike-specific TCR breadth and depth over controls.

Samples with a second dose at about 4 or about 12 weeks were pooled together. TCRdb's table, derived via immunoSEQ multiplex PCR, lists solely in-frame clones and lacks some. The sample has 150,000 or so clones; more than 75% are singletons. Losses at the gene ends were 4 bases for V and 8 bases for J; bases not matched to a gene: 5. The CDR3 is 13 residues long. Germline V gene data show CDR1 as LGHNA and CDR2 as YSLEER. This receptor was identified in an adult who received the AZD1222 COVID-19 vaccine. The sequenced sample was peripheral blood, obtained 28 days after the second AZD1222 dose. The rearrangement links TRBV4-3 to TRBJ2-1, with 7 positions matching TRBD1. The CDR3 reads CASSPHGTDEQFF. The CDR3 region has the DNA TGCGCCAGCAGCCCCCACGGGACAGATGAGCAGTTCTTC.